Shown below are 23 T cell receptor beta chains from a single sample sequenced in a study of blood T cells in healthy people across ages (dated by TCRdb to the mid-2010s). Libraries were prepared through 5' RACE. The data were produced on an Illumina HiSeq 2500. A second roughly 7 to 11 cycle PCR used a sample-barcoded 5' primer and a J-beta primer mix. TCRdb applied fastp at Q25 and MiXCR to the public reads, then kept only in-frame beta chains. Rows with one shared CDR3 protein collapse into an entry with the most common genes and DNA. The sample contains some 690,000 distinct CDR3 sequences, approximately 22% of them found a single time. The biggest ten clones account for roughly 22% of the sample. Sequencing was done on a sample of blood. These receptors all stem from a man in his 70s in good health.

This clonotype was detected ten times or more. This rearrangement joins TRBV29-1 to TRBJ1-2; a weak D match, TRBD1 (6 bases). The V and J ends lost 4 bases and 2 bases respectively, with 8 bases between them. The CDR3 is 12 amino acids. Germline CDR1 reads SQVTM; CDR2 reads ANQGSEA. CDR3 sequence reads: CSVGTENYGYTF. CDR3 coding DNA: TGCAGCGTTGGGACAGAAAACTATGGCTACACCTTC.

This clonotype was seen a few times. As DNA, the CDR3 is TGTGCCAGCAGTTTAGTACCTCATGGCTATGGCTACACCTTC. This gives the protein CASSLVPHGYGYTF. This chain joins TRBV28 and TRBJ1-2; D is ambiguous. The CDR3 contains 14 residues. CDR1 is MDHEN, CDR2 SYDVKM, per germline. Trimming took off 2 bases at V and 4 bases at J, with 11 bases between the two ends.

This clonotype has only a few counts. This chain joins TRBV10-3 and TRBJ1-5; weak D call: TRBD1 (6 bases). Germline-derived CDR1 and CDR2 are ENHRY and SYGVKD. The CDR3 runs to 14 residues. The V end was cut by 2 bases, the J end by 5 bases, with 10 bases between. The CDR3 region has the DNA TGTGCCATCAGTGAGACAGGGAGGGATCAGCCCCAGCATTTT. This gives the protein CAISETGRDQPQHF.

The sample holds a few counts of this clonotype. V usage is TRBV28 and J usage is TRBJ2-5; the match to TRBD2 covers 9 bases. Per germline, CDR1 MDHEN and CDR2 SYDVKM. V gave up 8 bases and J gave up 4 bases; unmatched junction bases: 8. The CDR3 consists of 14 residues. CDR3 in amino acids: CASGAGGKRETQYF. The CDR3 nucleotides are TGTGCCAGCGGGGCGGGAGGGAAGAGAGAGACCCAGTACTTC. Supplemented by reference TRBV28 and TRBJ2-5, the full variable domain reads DVKVTQSSRYLVKRTGEKVFLECVQDMDHENMFWYRQDPGLGLRLIYFSYDVKMKEKGDIPEGYSVSREKKERFSLILESASTNQTSMYLCASGAGGKRETQYFGPGTRLLVL.

The J gene is TRBJ1-2, the V gene TRBV27, with D uncertain. The V gene lost 2 bases and the J gene lost 9 bases, with 13 bases spanning the gap. The germline gives CDR1 MNHEY, CDR2 SMNVEV (reference sequence). The CDR3 loop spans 13 amino acids. The CDR3 nucleotides are TGTGCCAGCAGTTTAAAAGGTTACGGAAGCTACACCTTC. It yields the protein CASSLKGYGSYTF.

This clonotype was counted between two and nine times. The chain has TRBV7-9 and TRBJ2-7; D perhaps matches TRBD1 (5 bases). Germline loops: CDR1 SEHNR, CDR2 FQNEAQ (reference sequence). This CDR3 is built from 16 residues. Trimming pared 1 base from V and 2 bases from J, leaving 15 bases between. CDR3 residues: CASSLVSTGPTYEQYF. DNA of the CDR3: TGTGCCAGCAGCTTAGTGAGCACAGGTCCTACCTACGAGCAGTACTTC.

The rearrangement joins TRBV12-3 or TRBV12-4 to TRBJ1-5, with 7 bases that match TRBD1. J was trimmed by 2 bases and V by 5 bases; bases with no gene match: 6. The CDR3 contains 15 residues. The CDR3 loop reads CASSPTGRRNQPQHF. The CDR3 DNA sequence: TGTGCCAGCAGTCCGACAGGGCGCCGCAATCAGCCCCAGCATTTT.

The chain recombines TRBV7-2 with TRBJ2-5; tentatively, D is TRBD1 or TRBD2 (5 bases each). The CDR3 has 14 residues. Trimming removed 5 bases from V and 3 bases from J, with 13 bases in between. The V gene's germline CDR1 is SGHTA and CDR2 FQGNSA. CDR3 DNA: TGTGCCAGCAGCCCTGTGGTGGGGGAAGAGACCCAGTACTTC. This gives the protein CASSPVVGEETQYF.

V is TRBV20-1 and J is TRBJ1-2; TRBD1 agrees at 9 bases. This CDR3 contains 12 residues. V lost 8 bases to trimming and J lost 8 bases; unmatched junction nucleotides: 9. In germline, CDR1 is DFQATT, CDR2 SNEGSKA (reference sequence). The CDR3 DNA sequence: TGCAGTTCGGGGACAGGGAGAGGAGGCTACACCTTC. As protein: CSSGTGRGGYTF.

This sequence joins TRBV18 and TRBJ1-1; no definite D call. Trimming pared 5 bases from V and 1 base from J, leaving 11 bases between. Germline V lookup: CDR1 KGHSH, CDR2 LQKENI. CDR3 size: 14 residues. The CDR3 loop is CASSSKRQNTEAFF. The CDR3 DNA follows: TGTGCCAGCTCATCTAAGCGGCAGAACACTGAAGCTTTCTTT.

This clonotype was observed at least ten times. The J gene is TRBJ2-2, the V gene TRBV10-2; D gene ambiguous. V lost 7 bases to trimming and J lost 1 base, with 10 bases between them. The germline V gene has CDR1 WSHSY and CDR2 SAAADI. CDR3 size: 14 residues. CDR3 nucleotide sequence: TGCGCCAGCAAGTTGGCAAGGAACACCGGGGAGCTGTTTTTT. Its translation is CASKLARNTGELFF.

The rearrangement links TRBV5-5 to TRBJ1-1, with 8 bases that match TRBD1. This CDR3 region has 16 residues. Looked up from germline, CDR1 is SGHKS and CDR2 is YYEKEE (reference sequence). Losses at the gene ends were 0 bases for V and 7 bases for J; bases not matched to a gene: 11. The CDR3 DNA is TGTGCCAGCAGCTTGGTTCCTGAACAGGGGGATAGTGAAGCTTTCTTT. It yields the protein CASSLVPEQGDSEAFF.

This chain connects TRBV12-3 or TRBV12-4 to TRBJ2-7, with 7 nucleotides matching TRBD2. CDR3 length: 15 amino acids. J lost 2 bases, V lost 5 bases, and 9 bases had no gene match. CDR3 coding DNA: TGTGCCAGCAGTCCCCAGCGGGGACGGGCCTACGAGCAGTACTTC. Its protein product is CASSPQRGRAYEQYF.

A few counts support this clonotype. The chain couples TRBV7-2 to TRBJ2-3; 8 nucleotides agree with TRBD1. Germline V lookup: CDR1 SGHTA, CDR2 FQGNSA. CDR3 length: 16 amino acids. V lost 5 bases, J lost 5 bases, and 12 bases stayed unmatched. The CDR3, as DNA: TGTGCCAGCAGCCGTCGACAGGGGCAGGTTTTAGATACGCAGTATTTT. Its translation: CASSRRQGQVLDTQYF.

The rearrangement uses TRBV20-1 and TRBJ1-2; no reliable D call. Per the germline V gene, CDR1 is DFQATT and CDR2 is SNEGSKA (reference sequence). Trimming removed 3 bases at V and 4 bases at J, with 15 bases between. The CDR3 is made up of 14 amino acids. CDR3 protein: CSARMAVAVYGYTF. The CDR3 DNA follows: TGCAGTGCTAGGATGGCCGTGGCAGTCTATGGCTACACCTTC.

This clonotype was detected many times. V and J are TRBV7-2 and TRBJ2-3; maybe TRBD2 (7 bases). The CDR3 is made up of 14 amino acids. Germline assignment: CDR1 SGHTA and CDR2 FQGNSA. The germline V and J ends were trimmed by 4 bases and 4 bases, with 12 bases remaining between them. The CDR3 coding sequence is TGTGCCAGCAGCTCTGGGGGGGCCGCAGATACGCAGTATTTT. It specifies CASSSGGAADTQYF. Looking up the rest from reference TRBV7-2 and TRBJ2-3 gives the full variable domain: GAGVSQSPSNKVTEKGKDVELRCDPISGHTALYWYRQSLGQGLEFLIYFQGNSAPDKSGLPSDRFSAERTGGSVSTLTIQRTQQEDSAVYLCASSSGGAADTQYFGPGTRLTVL.

V usage is TRBV20-1 and J usage is TRBJ1-6; D is perhaps TRBD1 (5 bases). V gave up 6 bases and J gave up 6 bases, with 24 bases separating them. There are 17 residues in the CDR3. In germline, CDR1 is DFQATT, CDR2 SNEGSKA (reference sequence). In nucleotides, the CDR3 is TGCAGTGCGCAAACACGACCAGGTACAGGTCGTAATTCACCCCTCCACTTT. This encodes CSAQTRPGTGRNSPLHF.

The CDR3 region is CASSSPTLRYEQYF. The CDR3 DNA reads as TGTGCCAGCAGTTCCCCCACCCTTCGCTACGAGCAGTACTTC. The chain recombines TRBV28 with TRBJ2-7; D gene ambiguous. The CDR3 runs 14 residues. CDR1 is MDHEN, CDR2 SYDVKM, per germline. Between the trimmed V and J ends, which lost 4 bases and 3 bases, there was a span of 13 bases.

This clonotype was found a few times. J is TRBJ2-3 and V is TRBV29-1, with D maybe TRBD2 (6 bases). CDR3 length equals 12 residues. The germline gives CDR1 SQVTM, CDR2 ANQGSEA. V lost 3 bases and J lost 5, with 9 bases in between. CDR3 DNA sequence: TGCAGCGTTGATGTGGGAGGAGATACGCAGTATTTT. As protein: CSVDVGGDTQYF.

For this clonotype: A much larger clone sits a single nucleotide away, making a read error possible. No conserved phenylalanine or tryptophan ends this CDR3, so it is likely a read error. V is TRBV12-3 or TRBV12-4 and J is TRBJ1-1, with no clear D. The CDR3 spans 13 residues. Trimming pared 7 bases from V and 0 bases from J, leaving 9 bases between. Written as DNA, the CDR3 is TGTGCCAGCACCCCTTTTGTGAACACTGAAGCTTTCTCT. Amino acids: CASTPFVNTEAFS.

A few counts support this clonotype. The rearrangement links TRBV3-1 to TRBJ1-4; D remains ambiguous. Germline CDR1 and CDR2: LGHDT and YNNKEL (reference sequence). Trimming removed 0 bases from V and 14 bases from J, with 10 bases in between. The CDR3 is 12 residues long. CDR3 nucleotide sequence: TGTGCCAGCAGCCAAGAGAAGGGAGGCCTGTTTTTT. Residues: CASSQEKGGLFF.

This clonotype turned up a few times. This chain links TRBV12-3 or TRBV12-4 with TRBJ1-5; TRBD1 might be the D (6 bases). The CDR3 is 13 amino acids. Trimming left V 1 base short and J 11 bases short, with 12 bases between. Here the CDR3 DNA reads TGTGCCAGCAGTTTAGGGTCAGGGGTTACCCAGCATTTT. As protein: CASSLGSGVTQHF.

This clonotype was found a few times. CDR3 sequence reads: CATTTSKLNNEQFF. CDR3 bases: TGTGCCACAACAACTAGCAAGCTCAACAATGAGCAGTTCTTC. This chain uses TRBV15 with TRBJ2-5, with D possibly being TRBD2 (6 bases). The J call is in doubt because the DNA end fits TRBJ2-1 better. This CDR3 comprises 14 residues. Germline CDR1 reads LNHNV; CDR2 reads YYDKDF (reference sequence).